One and the same sample provided the 21 T cell receptor beta chains below, sequenced in a study of control samples from healthy donors and cancer patients. Sequencing used immunoSEQ multiplex PCR; TCRdb keeps in-frame clones, though not all of them. The table lists some 200,000 clones, just under 95% of them singletons, with about 1.5% in the top ten. Specimen: blood. These receptors were collected from a man younger than 35 in good health.

This clone was seen only a few times. The chain has TRBV27 and TRBJ2-3; no firm D call. V was pared by 4 bases and J by 9 bases, with 11 bases between. Germline assignment: CDR1 MNHEY and CDR2 SMNVEV (reference sequence). The length of the CDR3 is 12 residues. The CDR3 sequence is CASSSPAETQYF. CDR3 nucleotides: TGTGCCAGCAGTTCCCCCGCGGAGACGCAGTATTTT.

In its sample, this clone was seen once. The chain joins TRBV29-1 to TRBJ2-1; 7 bases map to TRBD2. Trimming at V came to 4 bases and at J to 6 bases, leaving 6 bases not matched to a gene. CDR3 length equals 13 residues. Germline CDR1 reads SQVTM; CDR2 reads ANQGSEA. The CDR3 nucleotides read TGCAGCGTTGCGACTAGCCAGACCAATGAGCAGTTCTTC. Its protein product is CSVATSQTNEQFF.

V gene TRBV5-6 combines with J gene TRBJ2-1, with D possibly TRBD2 on 6 matching bases. This CDR3 region has 15 residues. The germline V gene encodes CDR1 SGHDT and CDR2 YYEEEE. V was cut by 5 bases and J by 6 bases, with 18 bases left in between. The CDR3 DNA reads TGTGCCAGCAGGACCCCTCGGTCCGGGGGCAATGAGCAGTTCTTC. Translation gives CASRTPRSGGNEQFF. Together with reference TRBV5-6 and TRBJ2-1, the CDR3 gives the full variable domain: DAGVTQSPTHLIKTRGQQVTLRCSPKSGHDTVSWYQQALGQGPQFIFQYYEEEERQRGNFPDRFSGHQFPNYSSELNVNALLLGDSALYLCASRTPRSGGNEQFFGPGTRLTVL.

The V call is TRBV19, the J call TRBJ1-1, with 8 bases matching TRBD1. Germline V gene sequence: CDR1 LNHDA, CDR2 SQIVND (reference sequence). The CDR3 loop spans 14 amino acids. V lost 7 bases and J lost 2; bases outside the gene matches: 6. The CDR3 sequence: CASKGQGTNTEAFF. CDR3 DNA: TGTGCCAGTAAAGGACAGGGAACTAACACTGAAGCTTTCTTT.

The chain is built from TRBV19 and TRBJ2-6, with 10 nucleotides matching TRBD1. The CDR3 is 17 amino acids. The ends lost 3 bases at V and 4 bases at J; junction bases unmatched: 6. Germline V gene lookup returns CDR1 LNHDA and CDR2 SQIVND (reference sequence). CDR3 coding DNA: TGTGCCAGTAGTATTCGACAGGGGGCTAGAGGGGCCAACGTCCTGACTTTC. Its translation: CASSIRQGARGANVLTF.

This clone has a single count. J is TRBJ2-3 and V is TRBV3-1 (or the pseudogene TRBV3-2); no reliable D call. CDR3 length: 12 residues. V lost 3 bases and J lost 2, with 3 bases in between. Per the germline V gene, CDR1 is LGHDT and CDR2 is YNNKEL (reference sequence). CDR3 bases: TGTGCCAGCAGCCAGCACACAGATACGCAGTATTTT. Translation gives CASSQHTDTQYF.

V and J are TRBV19 and TRBJ2-5; tentatively, D is TRBD1 or TRBD2 (5 bases each). V shed 3 bases and J shed 5 bases, with 13 bases lying between them. The CDR3 extends over 14 amino acids. CDR1 is LNHDA and CDR2 is SQIVND in the germline V gene (reference sequence). The CDR3 nucleotides read TGTGCCAGTAGTATGAACGGGGCTCGGGAGACCCAGTACTTC. The encoded protein is CASSMNGARETQYF. Complete variable domain (other parts from reference TRBV19 and TRBJ2-5): DGGITQSPKYLFRKEGQNVTLSCEQNLNHDAMYWYRQDPGQGLRLIYYSQIVNDFQKGDIAEGYSVSREKKESFPLTVTSAQKNPTAFYLCASSMNGARETQYFGPGTRLLVL.

The rearrangement uses TRBV19 and TRBJ2-7, with D maybe TRBD2 (6 bases). Trimming left V 3 bases short and J 7 bases short, with 13 bases between. The germline V gene encodes CDR1 LNHDA and CDR2 SQIVND (reference sequence). The CDR3 sequence is 13 residues long. The CDR3 loop reads CASSIGPGREQYF. CDR3 nucleotides: TGTGCCAGTAGTATCGGCCCGGGGAGGGAGCAGTACTTC.

This clone was counted once. This chain links TRBV29-1 with TRBJ1-2; TRBD1 matches 10 bases. With V trimmed by 2 bases and J by 3 bases, 3 bases remained unmatched. The CDR3 consists of 14 residues. Germline loops: CDR1 SQVTM, CDR2 ANQGSEA. The CDR3 loop reads CSVEPGTGDYGYTF. CDR3 in DNA: TGCAGCGTTGAACCCGGGACAGGGGACTATGGCTACACCTTC.

This chain links TRBV25-1 with TRBJ2-3, with 10 bases identical to TRBD1. The ends lost 7 bases at V and 2 bases at J; junction bases unmatched: 6. The CDR3 has 15 residues. The germline V gene encodes CDR1 MGHDK and CDR2 SYGVNS. The CDR3 nucleotides read TGTGCCAGCAAAGGACAGGGGGTTCCCACAGATACGCAGTATTTT. This translates into CASKGQGVPTDTQYF.

The chain links TRBV7-9 to TRBJ2-5; D uncertain. Germline CDR1 SEHNR, CDR2 FQNEAQ (reference sequence). V shed 1 base and J shed 3 bases, with 15 bases lying between them. The CDR3 is 16 residues long. Here the CDR3 reads CASSLVMIGAEETQYF. In DNA form, the CDR3 reads TGTGCCAGCAGCTTAGTTATGATAGGAGCAGAAGAGACCCAGTACTTC.

The V call is TRBV28, the J call TRBJ1-6; D not certain. V gave up 7 bases and J gave up 0 bases, with 19 bases separating them. Germline-derived CDR1 and CDR2 are MDHEN and SYDVKM. The length of the CDR3 is 18 residues. The CDR3 sequence: CASTTTLQQYSYNSPLHF. The CDR3, as DNA: TGTGCCAGCACTACAACCTTACAACAGTACTCCTATAATTCACCCCTCCACTTT.

The chain joins TRBV12-3 or TRBV12-4 to TRBJ2-1; 8 bases map to TRBD2. J was trimmed by 9 bases and V by 3 bases; bases with no gene match: 4. The CDR3 extends over 13 amino acids. CDR3 DNA: TGTGCCAGCAGTTTGATTGGACTAGCTGAGCAGTTCTTC. It codes for CASSLIGLAEQFF.

The chain has TRBV19 and TRBJ2-3, with a possible D match to TRBD1 (6 bases). This CDR3 contains 13 residues. CDR1 LNHDA and CDR2 SQIVND come from the germline V gene (reference sequence). Trimming removed 0 bases from V and 7 bases from J, with 8 bases in between. This CDR3 reads CASSIDRGNTQYF. As DNA, the CDR3 is TGTGCCAGTAGTATAGACAGGGGAAATACGCAGTATTTT.

The chain links TRBV29-1 to TRBJ2-1, with unresolved D. CDR3 size: 15 residues. Trimming took 4 bases from V and 0 from J, leaving 13 bases between them. The germline CDR1 and CDR2 sequences are SQVTM and ANQGSEA. In DNA, the CDR3 is TGCAGCGTTGTGTTGGGGTTAGTCTCCTACAATGAGCAGTTCTTC. Amino acids: CSVVLGLVSYNEQFF.

J is TRBJ2-3 and V is TRBV25-1; 9 nucleotides match TRBD2. The germline gives CDR1 MGHDK, CDR2 SYGVNS. V trimming: 2 bases; J trimming: 2 bases; junction bases outside the gene matches: 8. This CDR3 has 17 residues. The CDR3 region is CASSEPQLAGYTDTQYF. The CDR3 DNA sequence: TGTGCCAGCAGTGAACCCCAACTAGCGGGCTACACAGATACGCAGTATTTT. Using reference TRBV25-1 and TRBJ2-3 for the parts outside the CDR3, the full variable domain is EADIYQTPRYLVIGTGKKITLECSQTMGHDKMYWYQQDPGMELHLIHYSYGVNSTEKGDLSSESTVSRIRTEHFPLTLESARPSHTSQYLCASSEPQLAGYTDTQYFGPGTRLTVL.

The chain employs TRBV6-5 and TRBJ2-2; 10 nucleotides align to TRBD2. Trimming took 7 bases from V and 3 from J; bases not matched to a gene: 5. CDR1 is MNHEY and CDR2 is SVGAGI in the germline V gene. CDR3 length equals 15 residues. CDR3 amino acids: CASNPLAGYTGELFF. The CDR3, as DNA: TGTGCCAGCAACCCACTAGCGGGGTACACCGGGGAGCTGTTTTTT.

The rearrangement uses TRBV6-5 and TRBJ2-3; D uncertain. Germline V CDR1 and CDR2: MNHEY, SVGAGI. The CDR3 loop spans 13 amino acids. Trimming took 0 bases from V and 2 from J, leaving 3 bases between them. The CDR3 sequence is CASSYSNTDTQYF. Here the CDR3 DNA reads TGTGCCAGCAGTTACTCGAACACAGATACGCAGTATTTT.

The CDR3 region is CSVEDQGLPAAFF. In DNA form, the CDR3 reads TGCAGCGTTGAAGATCAGGGACTGCCAGCGGCTTTCTTT. This chain links TRBV29-1 with TRBJ1-1, with a possible D match to TRBD1 (5 bases). Per the germline V gene, CDR1 is SQVTM and CDR2 is ANQGSEA. The CDR3 covers 13 residues. Trimming removed 0 bases at V and 11 bases at J, with 16 bases between.

The chain has TRBV13 and TRBJ1-1; D is undetermined. Germline loops: CDR1 PRHDT, CDR2 FYEKMQ (reference sequence). V shed 0 bases and J shed 0 bases, with 5 bases lying between them. CDR3 length: 14 residues. The CDR3 spells CASSLGRLNTEAFF. Written as DNA, the CDR3 is TGTGCCAGCAGCTTAGGCCGGTTGAACACTGAAGCTTTCTTT.

The V and J genes are TRBV19 and TRBJ1-1, with D possibly being TRBD1 (6 bases). V gave up 4 bases and J gave up 5 bases, with 11 bases separating them. CDR1 and CDR2 from the germline V gene are LNHDA and SQIVND (reference sequence). The CDR3 loop spans 13 amino acids. CDR3 DNA sequence: TGTGCCAGTAGTAGGGGGGGCTCTACTGAAGCTTTCTTT. It specifies CASSRGGSTEAFF.